The sequence of this T cell receptor (beta chain) was determined in a study of blood T cell repertoires in COVID-19 (dated by TCRdb to 2020 to 2021). With regard to the full study: Collaborator samples came from the United States, Italy and Spain and covered acute and convalescent phases of COVID-19. Where available, HLA class I and class II types were obtained from metadata supplied by the sample provider rather than from assay-based typing. The dataset comprised deeply sampled blood TCRbeta repertoires from subjects exposed to, actively infected with, or recovered from COVID-19. The sample metadata nearly always contained a de-identified subject ID, COVID-19 status, age in years and sex. The samples were drawn from the first 160 participants of the ongoing ImmuneRACE study and from more than 1,000 subjects provided by 6 global collaborators. The repertoires were made available in a free public database intended to serve as a resource for research on the immune response to SARS-CoV-2. The prospective study material was composed of cDNA or gDNA derived from T cells, B-cell-depleted T cells, or PBMCs. Here is what the overall study found, with its caveats: How much clinical and demographic metadata was included differed by source and by participant, and the metadata was provided uncurated.

The germline V gene (reference sequence) provides CDR1 MNHEY and CDR2 SMNVEV. Taken from cysteine to phenylalanine, the CDR3 has 14 residues. Kept here is only the CDR3 DNA, which spans 42 bases and is read in frame from base 1. Germline trimming: 6 bases from V, 5 bases from J; junction bases outside gene matches: 5. The collaborating institutions used their own protocols to collect whole blood in K2EDTA tubes. Collaborator samples were shipped for TCRbeta analysis as frozen whole blood, isolated PBMCs, or DNA extracted from either sample type. TCRbeta CDR3 regions were amplified from genomic DNA using the immunoSEQ Assay, a bias-controlled multiplex PCR. In the authors' own workflow: The number of nucleated cells in each sample was estimated from the amplification of reference gene primers within the assay. To quantify the absolute abundance of each unique TCRbeta CDR3 rearrangement, sequence reads were collapsed and filtered. For each sample, productive Simpson clonality was calculated as the square root of Simpson's diversity index across productive rearrangements. TCRdb retrieved this table from immuneACCESS and kept in-frame rearrangements only. Not all clones are present; in checked studies, unresolved V genes account for under half, and no reason is known for the remainder. The V and J calls and clone size were taken over from that table, and D and trimming were inferred from the DNA. The sample contains about 130,000 clones, approximately 83% of them found a single time. Around 15% of the sample comes from the top ten.

As regards this clone: The antigen this receptor binds is unknown. No base quality values were provided; no much bigger clone lies one nucleotide off.

The chain was built from TRBV27 and TRBJ2-2, with TRBD2 identical over 8 junction bases. This clonotype originated in a woman in her forties or fifties with acute or convalescent COVID-19. The specimen was peripheral blood. The nucleotide sequence is TGTGCCAGCAGAATCGGGAGGGGGACCGGGGAGCTGTTTTTT. This gives the protein CASRIGRGTGELFF.